This T cell receptor beta chain was sequenced for a study of sequential checkpoint blockade in melanoma. Study as a whole: First-line arms were nivolumab then ipilimumab, or the reverse, randomized 1:1.

Only in-frame clones appear in the TCRdb table, and some are missing; sequencing was by immunoSEQ multiplex PCR. The sample contains approximately 8,000 clones, over 25% of which appear only once. This clone showed up many times. The sample's treatment: randomized to nivolumab then ipilimumab (arm A) or the reverse (arm B). None of the patients previously received DNA-damaging chemotherapy. The V end was cut by 6 bases, the J end by 1 base, with 19 bases between. Per germline, CDR1 SGHNT and CDR2 YENEEA. CDR3 length: 16 residues. The sequencing used tumor tissue (inferred from file names), collected from a patient given nivolumab and ipilimumab in sequence. This sequence originates from a human donor with melanoma. The chain joins TRBV11-3 to TRBJ2-7; D gene ambiguous. The CDR3 DNA reads TGTGCCAGCAGACCTTATCCCTTATCCCGTTCCTACGAGCAGTACTTC. The encoded protein is CASRPYPLSRSYEQYF.